This T cell receptor (beta chain) stems from a study of blood T cell repertoires in COVID-19. Whole-study context: Material from acute and convalescent COVID-19 was sourced from the United States, Italy and Spain. Sources were T cells, B-cell-depleted T cells, or PBMCs; the material itself was cDNA or gDNA.

Profiled with immunoSEQ multiplex PCR; TCRdb holds only in-frame clones, not every one. The sample holds around 200,000 clones; 87% are singletons and the top ten take under 2%. This CDR3 is built from 14 residues. Trimming removed 5 bases from V and 4 bases from J, with 13 bases in between. Germline loops: CDR1 SGHTA, CDR2 FQGTGA. V usage is TRBV7-3 and J usage is TRBJ2-3, with D possibly TRBD1 on 6 matching bases. The clonotype was recovered from a man aged 40-49 years with active or convalescent COVID-19. The material sequenced was peripheral blood. The CDR3 loop reads CASSPPGGADTQYF. The CDR3 DNA is TGTGCCAGCAGCCCCCCTGGGGGCGCAGATACGCAGTATTTT.